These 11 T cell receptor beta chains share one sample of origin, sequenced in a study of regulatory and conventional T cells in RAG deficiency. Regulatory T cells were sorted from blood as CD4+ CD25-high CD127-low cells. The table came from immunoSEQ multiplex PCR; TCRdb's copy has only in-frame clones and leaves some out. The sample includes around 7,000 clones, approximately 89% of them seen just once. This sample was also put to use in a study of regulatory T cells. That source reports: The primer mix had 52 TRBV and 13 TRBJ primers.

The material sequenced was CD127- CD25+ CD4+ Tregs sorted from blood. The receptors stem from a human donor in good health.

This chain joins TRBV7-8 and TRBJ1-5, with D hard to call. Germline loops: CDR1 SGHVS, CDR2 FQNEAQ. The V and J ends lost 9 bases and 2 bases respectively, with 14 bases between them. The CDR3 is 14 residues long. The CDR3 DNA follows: TGTGCCAGTGGCGACGGAGGAGGCAATCAGCCCCAGCATTTT. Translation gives CASGDGGGNQPQHF.

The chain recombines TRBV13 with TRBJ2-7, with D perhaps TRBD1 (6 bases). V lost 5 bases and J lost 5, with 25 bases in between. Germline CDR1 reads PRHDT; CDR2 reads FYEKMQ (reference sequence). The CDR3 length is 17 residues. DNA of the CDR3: TGTGCCAGCAGCCGGAAGACCGGGACACTGGAAGGTGACGAGCAGTACTTC. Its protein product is CASSRKTGTLEGDEQYF.

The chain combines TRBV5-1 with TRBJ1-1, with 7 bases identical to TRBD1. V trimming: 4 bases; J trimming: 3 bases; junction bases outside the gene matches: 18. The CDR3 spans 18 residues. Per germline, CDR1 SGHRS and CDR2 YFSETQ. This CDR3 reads CASSPGGSYLPWDTEAFF. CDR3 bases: TGCGCCAGCAGCCCAGGGGGGTCTTACTTACCGTGGGACACTGAAGCTTTCTTT.

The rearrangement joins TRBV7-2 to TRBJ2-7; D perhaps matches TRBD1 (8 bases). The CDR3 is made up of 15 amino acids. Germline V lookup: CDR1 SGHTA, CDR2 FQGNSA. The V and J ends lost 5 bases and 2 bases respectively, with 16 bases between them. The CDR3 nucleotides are TGTGCCAGCAGCACACAGGGGGGGACGGCCTACGAGCAGTACTTC. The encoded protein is CASSTQGGTAYEQYF. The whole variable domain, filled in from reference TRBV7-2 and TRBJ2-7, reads GAGVSQSPSNKVTEKGKDVELRCDPISGHTALYWYRQSLGQGLEFLIYFQGNSAPDKSGLPSDRFSAERTGGSVSTLTIQRTQQEDSAVYLCASSTQGGTAYEQYFGPGTRLTVT.

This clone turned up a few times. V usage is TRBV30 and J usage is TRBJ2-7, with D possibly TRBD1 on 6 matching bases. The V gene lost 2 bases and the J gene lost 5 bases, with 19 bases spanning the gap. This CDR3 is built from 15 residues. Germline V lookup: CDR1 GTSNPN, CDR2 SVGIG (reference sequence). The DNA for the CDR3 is TGTGCCTGGAGTACGCAGGCAGGGGCGTTCGACGAGCAGTACTTC. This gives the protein CAWSTQAGAFDEQYF.

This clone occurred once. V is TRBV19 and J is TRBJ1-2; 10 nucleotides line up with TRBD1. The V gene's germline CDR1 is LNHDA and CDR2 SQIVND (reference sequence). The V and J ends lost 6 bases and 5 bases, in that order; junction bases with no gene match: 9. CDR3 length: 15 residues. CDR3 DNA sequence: TGTGCCAGTAGGCCGACAGGGGGCGCGGGGTATGGCTACACCTTC. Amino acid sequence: CASRPTGGAGYGYTF.

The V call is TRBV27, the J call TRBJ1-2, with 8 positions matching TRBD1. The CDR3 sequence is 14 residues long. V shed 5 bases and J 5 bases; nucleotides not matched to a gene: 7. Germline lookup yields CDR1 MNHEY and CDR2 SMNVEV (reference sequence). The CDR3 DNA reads TGTGCCAGCAGTCCTCGGACAGGGCGGTATGGCTACACCTTC. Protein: CASSPRTGRYGYTF.

CDR3 nucleotides: TGTGCCAGCAGCCAGACTAGCGGGACCTACAATGAGCAGTTCTTC. This codes for CASSQTSGTYNEQFF. The rearrangement links TRBV7-2 to TRBJ2-1; 11 bases agree with TRBD2. The germline V gene has CDR1 SGHTA and CDR2 FQGNSA. The CDR3 covers 15 residues. Trimming took 5 bases from V and 2 from J; bases not matched to a gene: 2.

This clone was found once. The CDR3 is CASSMPQHSDRLGGANTEAFF. CDR3 bases: TGTGCCAGCAGCATGCCACAACATTCAGACAGATTAGGGGGAGCGAACACTGAAGCTTTCTTT. The chain carries TRBV21-1 and TRBJ1-1; the table's TRBD1 call for D was not verified on the DNA. TRBV21-1 is described as a pseudogene. The CDR3 extends over 21 amino acids.

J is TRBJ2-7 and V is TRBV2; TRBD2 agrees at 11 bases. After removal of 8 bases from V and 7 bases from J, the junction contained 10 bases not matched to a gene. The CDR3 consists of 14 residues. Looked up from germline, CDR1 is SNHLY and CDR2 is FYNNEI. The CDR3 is CASGWTSGSGEQYF. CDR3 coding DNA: TGTGCCAGCGGGTGGACTAGCGGGTCGGGGGAGCAGTACTTC.

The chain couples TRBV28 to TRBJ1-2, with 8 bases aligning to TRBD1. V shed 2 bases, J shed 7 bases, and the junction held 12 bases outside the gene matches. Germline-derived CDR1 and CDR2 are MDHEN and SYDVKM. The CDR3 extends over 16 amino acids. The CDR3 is CASSLELQQGVGGYTF. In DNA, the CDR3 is TGTGCCAGCAGTTTAGAGCTCCAACAGGGGGTCGGTGGCTACACCTTC.